Described below is a single TCR beta chain sequence and its context. The antigen remains unidentified. The data derive from a study of CXCR3-negative and CXCR3-positive naive CD8 T cells. The CDR3 consists of 15 residues. The germline V gene encodes CDR1 SGHTA and CDR2 FQGTGA. UMI labels and 5' RACE were used to prepare the TRB cDNA libraries. For each CDR3 protein, TCRdb gives one entry from its re-call of the 5' RACE reads, without DNA. The table gives about 120,000 distinct CDR3 sequences; the top ten clones make up 0.35% to 0.4% of it. Overall study results and limits: Once cells were cryopreserved, CXCR3 expression went down partly, and most assays used fresh PBMCs. Naive cells, whether CXCR3-negative or CXCR3-positive, had similar TRBV-TRBJ usage, while memory cells differed. CXCR3-positive naive cells carried more hydrophobic TRB CDR3s than CXCR3-negative naive cells did. No difference in surface CD5 was seen between naive subsets, and TCR strength was inferred from TRB CDR3 properties.

Sequencing was carried out using naive CXCR3+ CD8+ T cells from blood. Subset: CD45RO-CCR7+CD27+CD95- naive CD8+ T cells expressing CXCR3 (TNR3+). The TCR comes from a human donor in good health. Some clones in this sample may be carry-over from other donors' samples. This sequence joins TRBV7-3 and TRBJ2-7; there is no DNA to check the TCRdb D call of TRBD1. CDR3 sequence reads: CASSIGQGVRDEQYF.